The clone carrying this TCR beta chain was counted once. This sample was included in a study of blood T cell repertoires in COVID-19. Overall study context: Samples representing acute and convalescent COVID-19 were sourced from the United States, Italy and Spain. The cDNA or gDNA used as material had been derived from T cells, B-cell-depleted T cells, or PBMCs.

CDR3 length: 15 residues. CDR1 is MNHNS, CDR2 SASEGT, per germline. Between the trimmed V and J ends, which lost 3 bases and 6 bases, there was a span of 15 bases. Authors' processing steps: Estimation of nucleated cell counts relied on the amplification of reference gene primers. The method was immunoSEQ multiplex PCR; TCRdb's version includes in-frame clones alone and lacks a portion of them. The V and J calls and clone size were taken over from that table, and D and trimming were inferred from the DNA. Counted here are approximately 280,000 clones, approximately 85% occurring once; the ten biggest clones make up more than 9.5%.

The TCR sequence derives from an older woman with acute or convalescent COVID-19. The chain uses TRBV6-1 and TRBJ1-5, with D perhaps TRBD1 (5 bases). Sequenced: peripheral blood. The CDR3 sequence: CASSENQGYGQPQHF. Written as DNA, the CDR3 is TGTGCCAGCAGTGAGAATCAGGGTTATGGTCAGCCCCAGCATTTT.